Described below is a single TCR beta chain sequence and its context. Antigen specificity is unknown. This entry comes from a study of Ad26.COV2.S vaccination and SARS-CoV-2 variants. For the study at large: The donor participated in the COV1001 trial, in its Ad26.COV2.S arm. Administration of Ad26.COV2.S was intramuscular, either once or twice 56 days apart.

Study-level points and caveats: Vaccinees displayed broader spike-specific TCR repertoires than placebo recipients.

The data were produced by immunoSEQ multiplex PCR, yet TCRdb's version contains in-frame clones alone and is incomplete. The sample records under 500,000 clones, about 90% being singletons. The CDR3 extends over 14 amino acids. Trimming pared 4 bases from V and 0 bases from J, leaving 10 bases between. CDR1 and CDR2 (germline): WSHSY, SAAADI. Indicated treatment: around 19 received Ad26.COV2.S at low or high dose, single or two shots; about 5 received placebo; per-sample allocation not given. Sample collection was performed on day 63 after the first vaccine or placebo injection. The input for sequencing was peripheral blood, taken in a trial of Ad26.COV2.S vaccine versus placebo. V gene TRBV10-2 combines with J gene TRBJ2-7, with D possibly matching TRBD1 (6 bases). The sequence was obtained from a person between 18 and 59 years old who received the Ad26.COV2.S COVID-19 vaccine or a placebo. The CDR3 region is CASSGTETSYEQYF. In nucleotides, the CDR3 is TGCGCCAGCAGTGGGACAGAGACCTCCTACGAGCAGTACTTC.